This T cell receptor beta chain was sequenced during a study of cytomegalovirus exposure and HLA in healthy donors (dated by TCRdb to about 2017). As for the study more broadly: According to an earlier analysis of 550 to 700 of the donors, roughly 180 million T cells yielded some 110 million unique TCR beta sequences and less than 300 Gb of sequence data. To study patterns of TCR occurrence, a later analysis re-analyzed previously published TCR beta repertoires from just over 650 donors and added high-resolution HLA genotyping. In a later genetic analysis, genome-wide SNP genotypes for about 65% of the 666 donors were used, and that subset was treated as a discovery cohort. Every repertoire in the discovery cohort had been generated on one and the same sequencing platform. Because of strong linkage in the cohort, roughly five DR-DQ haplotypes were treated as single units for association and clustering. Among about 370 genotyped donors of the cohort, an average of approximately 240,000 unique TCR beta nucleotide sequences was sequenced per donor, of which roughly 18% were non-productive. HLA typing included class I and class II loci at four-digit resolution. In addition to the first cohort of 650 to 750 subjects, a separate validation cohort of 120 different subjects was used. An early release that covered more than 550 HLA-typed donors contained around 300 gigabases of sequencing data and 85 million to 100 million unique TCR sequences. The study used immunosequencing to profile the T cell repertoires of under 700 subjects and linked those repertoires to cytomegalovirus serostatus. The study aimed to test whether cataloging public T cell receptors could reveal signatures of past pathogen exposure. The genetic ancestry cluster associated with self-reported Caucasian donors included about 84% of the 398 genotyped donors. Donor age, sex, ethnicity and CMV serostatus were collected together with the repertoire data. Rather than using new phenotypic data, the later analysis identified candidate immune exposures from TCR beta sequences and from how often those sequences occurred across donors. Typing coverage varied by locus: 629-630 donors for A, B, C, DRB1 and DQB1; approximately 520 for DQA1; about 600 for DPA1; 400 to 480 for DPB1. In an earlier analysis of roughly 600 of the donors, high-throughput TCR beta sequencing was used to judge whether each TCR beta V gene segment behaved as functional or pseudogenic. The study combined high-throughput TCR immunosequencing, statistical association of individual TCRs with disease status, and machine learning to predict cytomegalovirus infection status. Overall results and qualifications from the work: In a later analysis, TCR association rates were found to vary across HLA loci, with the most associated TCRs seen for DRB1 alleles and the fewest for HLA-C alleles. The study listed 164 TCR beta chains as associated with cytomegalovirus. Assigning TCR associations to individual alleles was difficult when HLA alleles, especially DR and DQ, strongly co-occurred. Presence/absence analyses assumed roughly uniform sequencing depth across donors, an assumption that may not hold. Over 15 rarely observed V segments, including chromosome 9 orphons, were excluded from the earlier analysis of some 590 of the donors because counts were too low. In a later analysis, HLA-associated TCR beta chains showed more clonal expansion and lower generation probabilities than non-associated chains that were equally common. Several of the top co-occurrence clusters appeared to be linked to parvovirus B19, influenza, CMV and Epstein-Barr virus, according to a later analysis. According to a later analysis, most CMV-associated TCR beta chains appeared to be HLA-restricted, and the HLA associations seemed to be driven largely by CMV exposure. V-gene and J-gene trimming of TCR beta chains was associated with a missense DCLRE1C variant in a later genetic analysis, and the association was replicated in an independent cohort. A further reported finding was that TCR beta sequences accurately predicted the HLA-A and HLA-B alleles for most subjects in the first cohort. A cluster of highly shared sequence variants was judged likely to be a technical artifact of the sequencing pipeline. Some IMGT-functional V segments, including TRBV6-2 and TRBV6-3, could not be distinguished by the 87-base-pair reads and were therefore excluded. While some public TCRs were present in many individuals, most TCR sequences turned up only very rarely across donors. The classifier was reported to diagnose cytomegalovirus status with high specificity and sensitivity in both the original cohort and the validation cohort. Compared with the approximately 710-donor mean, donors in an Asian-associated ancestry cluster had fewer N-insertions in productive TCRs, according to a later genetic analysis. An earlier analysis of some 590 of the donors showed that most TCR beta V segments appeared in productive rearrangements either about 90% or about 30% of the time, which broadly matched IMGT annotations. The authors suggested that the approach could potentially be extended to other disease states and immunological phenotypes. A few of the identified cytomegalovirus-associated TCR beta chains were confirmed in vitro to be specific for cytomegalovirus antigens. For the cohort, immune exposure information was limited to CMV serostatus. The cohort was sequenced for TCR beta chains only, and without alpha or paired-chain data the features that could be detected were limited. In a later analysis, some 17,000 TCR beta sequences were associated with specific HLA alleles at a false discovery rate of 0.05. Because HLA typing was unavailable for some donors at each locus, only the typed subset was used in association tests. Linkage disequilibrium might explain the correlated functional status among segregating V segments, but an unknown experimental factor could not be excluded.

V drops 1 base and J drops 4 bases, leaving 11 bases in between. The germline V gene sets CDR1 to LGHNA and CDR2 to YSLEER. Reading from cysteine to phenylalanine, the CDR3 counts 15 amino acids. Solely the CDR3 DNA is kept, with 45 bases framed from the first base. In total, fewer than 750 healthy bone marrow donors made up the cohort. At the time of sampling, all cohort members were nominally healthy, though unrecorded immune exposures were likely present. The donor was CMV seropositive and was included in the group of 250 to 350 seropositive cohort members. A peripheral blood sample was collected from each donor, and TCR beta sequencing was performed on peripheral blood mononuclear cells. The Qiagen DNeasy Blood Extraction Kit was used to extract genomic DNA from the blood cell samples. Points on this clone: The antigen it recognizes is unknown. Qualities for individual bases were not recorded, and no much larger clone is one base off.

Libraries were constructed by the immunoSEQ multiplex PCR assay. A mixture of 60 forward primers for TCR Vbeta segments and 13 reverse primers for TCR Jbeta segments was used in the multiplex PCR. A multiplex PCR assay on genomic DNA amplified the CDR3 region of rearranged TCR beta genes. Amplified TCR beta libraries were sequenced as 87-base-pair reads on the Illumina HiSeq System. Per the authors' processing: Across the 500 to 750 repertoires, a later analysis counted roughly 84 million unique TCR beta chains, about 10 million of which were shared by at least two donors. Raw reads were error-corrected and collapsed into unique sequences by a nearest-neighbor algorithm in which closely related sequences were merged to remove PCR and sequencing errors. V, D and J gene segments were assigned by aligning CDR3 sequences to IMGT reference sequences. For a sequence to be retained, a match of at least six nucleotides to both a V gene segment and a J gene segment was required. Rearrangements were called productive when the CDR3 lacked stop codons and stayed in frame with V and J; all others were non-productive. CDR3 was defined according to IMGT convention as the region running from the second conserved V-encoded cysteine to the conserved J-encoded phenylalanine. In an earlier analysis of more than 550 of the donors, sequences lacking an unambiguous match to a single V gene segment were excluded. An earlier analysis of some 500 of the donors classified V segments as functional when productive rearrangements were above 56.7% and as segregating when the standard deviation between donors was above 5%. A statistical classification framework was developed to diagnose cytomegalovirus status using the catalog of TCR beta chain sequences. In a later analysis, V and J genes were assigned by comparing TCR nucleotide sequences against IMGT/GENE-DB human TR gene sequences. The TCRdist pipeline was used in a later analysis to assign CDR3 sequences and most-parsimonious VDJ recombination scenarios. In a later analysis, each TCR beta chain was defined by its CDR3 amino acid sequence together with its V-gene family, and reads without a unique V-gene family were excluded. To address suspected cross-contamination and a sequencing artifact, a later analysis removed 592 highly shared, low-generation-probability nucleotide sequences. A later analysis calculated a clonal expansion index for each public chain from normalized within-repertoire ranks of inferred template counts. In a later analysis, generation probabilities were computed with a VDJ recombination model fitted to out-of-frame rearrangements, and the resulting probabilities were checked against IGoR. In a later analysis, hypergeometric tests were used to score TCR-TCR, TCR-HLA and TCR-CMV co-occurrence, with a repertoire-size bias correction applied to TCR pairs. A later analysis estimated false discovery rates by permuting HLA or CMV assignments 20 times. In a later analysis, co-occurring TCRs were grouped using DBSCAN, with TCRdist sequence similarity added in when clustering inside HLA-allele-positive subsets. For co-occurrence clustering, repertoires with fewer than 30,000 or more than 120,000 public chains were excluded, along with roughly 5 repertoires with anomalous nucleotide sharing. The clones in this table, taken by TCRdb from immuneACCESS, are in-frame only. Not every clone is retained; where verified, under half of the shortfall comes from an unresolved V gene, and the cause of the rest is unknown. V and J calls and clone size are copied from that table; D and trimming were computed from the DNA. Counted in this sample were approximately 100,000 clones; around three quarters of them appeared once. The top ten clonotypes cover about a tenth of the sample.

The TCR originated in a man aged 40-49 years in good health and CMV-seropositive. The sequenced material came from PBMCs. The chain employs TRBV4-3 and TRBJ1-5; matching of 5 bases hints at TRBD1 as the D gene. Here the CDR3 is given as CASSQGAGVNQPQHF. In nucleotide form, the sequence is TGCGCCAGCAGCCAAGGTGCGGGGGTGAATCAGCCCCAGCATTTT.